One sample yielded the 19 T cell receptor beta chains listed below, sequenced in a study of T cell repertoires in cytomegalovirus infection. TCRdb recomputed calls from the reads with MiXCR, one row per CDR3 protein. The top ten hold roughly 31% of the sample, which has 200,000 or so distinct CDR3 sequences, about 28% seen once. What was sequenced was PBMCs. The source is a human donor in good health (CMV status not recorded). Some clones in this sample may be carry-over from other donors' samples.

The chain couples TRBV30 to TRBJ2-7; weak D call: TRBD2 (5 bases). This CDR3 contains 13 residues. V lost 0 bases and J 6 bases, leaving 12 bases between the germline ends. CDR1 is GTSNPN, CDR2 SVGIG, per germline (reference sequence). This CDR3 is CAWSVPPAGEQYF. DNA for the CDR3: TGTGCCTGGAGTGTACCCCCTGCGGGCGAGCAGTACTTC.

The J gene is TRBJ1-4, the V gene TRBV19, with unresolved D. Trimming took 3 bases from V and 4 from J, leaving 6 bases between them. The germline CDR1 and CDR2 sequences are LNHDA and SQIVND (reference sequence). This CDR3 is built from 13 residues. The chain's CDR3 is CASSMGFNEKLFF. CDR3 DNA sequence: TGTGCCAGTAGTATGGGATTTAATGAAAAACTGTTTTTT.

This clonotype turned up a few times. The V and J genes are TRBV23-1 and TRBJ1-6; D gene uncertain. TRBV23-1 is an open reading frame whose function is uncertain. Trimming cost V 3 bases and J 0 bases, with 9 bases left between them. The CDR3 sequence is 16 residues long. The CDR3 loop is CASSHNSSSYNSPLHF. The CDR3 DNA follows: TGCGCCAGCAGTCACAACTCGAGCTCCTATAATTCACCCCTCCACTTT.

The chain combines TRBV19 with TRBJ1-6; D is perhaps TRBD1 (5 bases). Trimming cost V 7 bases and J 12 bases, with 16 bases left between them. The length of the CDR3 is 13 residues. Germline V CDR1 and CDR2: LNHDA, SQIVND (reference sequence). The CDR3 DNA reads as TGTGCCAGTACCCGGGACGGTGCGGGACCCCTCCACTTT. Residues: CASTRDGAGPLHF.

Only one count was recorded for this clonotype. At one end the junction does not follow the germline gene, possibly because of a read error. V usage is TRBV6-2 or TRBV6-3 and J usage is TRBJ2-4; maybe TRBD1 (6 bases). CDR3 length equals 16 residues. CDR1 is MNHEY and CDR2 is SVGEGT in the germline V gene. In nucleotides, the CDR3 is TGTGCCAACAGTTACCACACAGGGTCCGTCAAAAACATTCAGTACTTC. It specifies CANSYHTGSVKNIQYF.

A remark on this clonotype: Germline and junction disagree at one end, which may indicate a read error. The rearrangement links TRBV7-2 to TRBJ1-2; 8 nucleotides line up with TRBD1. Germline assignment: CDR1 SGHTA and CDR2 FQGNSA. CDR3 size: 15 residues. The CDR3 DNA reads TGTGCCATCAGCTCAGGACAGGGTACAATCTATGGCTACACCTTC. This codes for CAISSGQGTIYGYTF. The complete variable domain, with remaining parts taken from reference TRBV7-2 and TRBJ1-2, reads GAGVSQSPSNKVTEKGKDVELRCDPISGHTALYWYRQSLGQGLEFLIYFQGNSAPDKSGLPSDRFSAERTGGSVSTLTIQRTQQEDSAVYLCAISSGQGTIYGYTFGSGTRLTVV.

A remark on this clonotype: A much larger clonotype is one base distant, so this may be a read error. CDR3 protein: CASSRWGQRASDTQYF. CDR3 nucleotides: TGTGCCAGCAGCCGTTGGGGACAGAGGGCGAGTGATACGCAGTATTTT. J is TRBJ2-3 and V is TRBV7-2, with 7 positions matching TRBD1. CDR1 is SGHTA and CDR2 is FQGNSA in the germline V gene. The CDR3 length is 16 residues. V gave up 5 bases and J gave up 6 bases; unmatched junction bases: 14.

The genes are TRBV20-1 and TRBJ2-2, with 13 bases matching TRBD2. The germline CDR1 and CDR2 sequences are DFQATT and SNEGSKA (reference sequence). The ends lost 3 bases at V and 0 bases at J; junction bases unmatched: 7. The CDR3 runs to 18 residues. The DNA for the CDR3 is TGCAGTGCTAGTCGACTAGCGGGGGGACTTGCGAACACCGGGGAGCTGTTTTTT. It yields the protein CSASRLAGGLANTGELFF.

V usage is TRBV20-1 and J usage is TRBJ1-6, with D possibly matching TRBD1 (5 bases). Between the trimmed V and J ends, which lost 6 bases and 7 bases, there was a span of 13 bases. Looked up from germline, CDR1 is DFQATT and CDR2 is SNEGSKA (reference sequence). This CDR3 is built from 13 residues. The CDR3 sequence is CSANRDGNSPLHF. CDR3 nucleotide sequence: TGCAGTGCCAACCGGGACGGCAATTCACCCCTCCACTTT.

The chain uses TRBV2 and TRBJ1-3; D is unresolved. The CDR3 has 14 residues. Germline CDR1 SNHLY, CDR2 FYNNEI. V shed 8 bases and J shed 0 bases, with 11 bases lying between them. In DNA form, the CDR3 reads TGTGCCAGCTCGAGGGAATTCTCTGGAAACACCATATATTTT. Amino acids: CASSREFSGNTIYF.

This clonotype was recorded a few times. DNA for the CDR3: TGCAGCGTTGGGGAGGTTGGGGAAGCTTTCTTT. Translated, it gives CSVGEVGEAFF. The chain combines TRBV29-1 with TRBJ1-1; D remains ambiguous. V lost 4 bases and J 8 bases, leaving 11 bases between the germline ends. The germline V gene has CDR1 SQVTM and CDR2 ANQGSEA. The CDR3 has 11 amino acids.

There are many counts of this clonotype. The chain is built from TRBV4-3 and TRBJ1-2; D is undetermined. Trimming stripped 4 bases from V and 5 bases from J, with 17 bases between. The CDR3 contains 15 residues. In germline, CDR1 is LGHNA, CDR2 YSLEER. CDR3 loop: CASSLRYPGLYGYTF. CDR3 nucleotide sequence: TGCGCCAGCAGCCTAAGATATCCGGGGTTGTATGGCTACACCTTC.

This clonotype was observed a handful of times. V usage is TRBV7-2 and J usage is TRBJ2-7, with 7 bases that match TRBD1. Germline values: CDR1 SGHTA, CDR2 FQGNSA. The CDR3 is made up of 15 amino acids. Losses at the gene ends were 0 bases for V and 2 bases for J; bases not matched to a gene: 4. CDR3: CASSLAGQTAYEQYF. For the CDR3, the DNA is TGTGCCAGCAGCTTAGCGGGACAGACCGCCTACGAGCAGTACTTC.

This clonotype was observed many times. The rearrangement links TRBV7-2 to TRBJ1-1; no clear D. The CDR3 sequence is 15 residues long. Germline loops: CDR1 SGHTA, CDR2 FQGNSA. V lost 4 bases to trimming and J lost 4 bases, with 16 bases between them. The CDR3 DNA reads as TGTGCCAGCAGCTCAACAACGGGCGAGGGCACTGAAGCTTTCTTT. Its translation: CASSSTTGEGTEAFF.

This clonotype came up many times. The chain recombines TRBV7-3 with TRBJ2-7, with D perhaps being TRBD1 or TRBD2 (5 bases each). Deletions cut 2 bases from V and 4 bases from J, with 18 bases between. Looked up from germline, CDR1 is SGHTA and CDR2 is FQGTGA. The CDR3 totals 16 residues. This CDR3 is CASSLDPSGPLYEQYF. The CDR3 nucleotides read TGTGCCAGCAGCTTAGACCCCTCGGGACCGCTTTACGAGCAGTACTTC.

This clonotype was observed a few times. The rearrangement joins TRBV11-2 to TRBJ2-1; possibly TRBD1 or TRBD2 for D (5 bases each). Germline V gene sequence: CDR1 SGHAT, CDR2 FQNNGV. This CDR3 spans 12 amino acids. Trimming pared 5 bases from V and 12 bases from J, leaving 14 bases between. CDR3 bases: TGTGCCAGCAGCCAGGGAGCCGCGGGGCAGTTCTTC. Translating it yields CASSQGAAGQFF.

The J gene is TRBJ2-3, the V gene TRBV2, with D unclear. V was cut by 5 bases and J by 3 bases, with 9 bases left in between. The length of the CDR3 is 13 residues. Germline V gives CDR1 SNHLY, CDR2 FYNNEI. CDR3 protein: CASSRGQTDTQYF. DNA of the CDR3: TGTGCCAGCAGTCGTGGTCAAACAGATACGCAGTATTTT.

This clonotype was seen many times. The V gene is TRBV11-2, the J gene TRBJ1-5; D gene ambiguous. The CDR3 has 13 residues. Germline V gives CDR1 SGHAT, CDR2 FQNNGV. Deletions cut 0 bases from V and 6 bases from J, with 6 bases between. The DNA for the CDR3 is TGTGCCAGCAGCTTAGATCTCGTTCAGCCCCAGCATTTT. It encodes CASSLDLVQPQHF.

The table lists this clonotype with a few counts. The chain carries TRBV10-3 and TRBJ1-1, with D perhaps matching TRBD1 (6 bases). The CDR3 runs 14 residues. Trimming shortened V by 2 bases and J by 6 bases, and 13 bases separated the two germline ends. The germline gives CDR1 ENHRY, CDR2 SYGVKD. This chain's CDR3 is CAISEPDRSAEAFF. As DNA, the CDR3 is TGTGCCATCAGTGAGCCAGACAGGTCCGCTGAAGCTTTCTTT.